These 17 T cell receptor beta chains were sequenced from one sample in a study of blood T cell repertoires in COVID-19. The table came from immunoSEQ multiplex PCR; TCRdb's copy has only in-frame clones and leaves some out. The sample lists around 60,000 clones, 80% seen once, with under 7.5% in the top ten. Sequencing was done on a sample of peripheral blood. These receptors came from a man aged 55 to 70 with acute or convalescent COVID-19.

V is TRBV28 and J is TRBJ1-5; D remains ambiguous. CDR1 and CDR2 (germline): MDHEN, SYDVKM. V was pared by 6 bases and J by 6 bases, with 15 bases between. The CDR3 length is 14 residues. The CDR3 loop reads CASRDGGSGQPQHF. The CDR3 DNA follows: TGTGCCAGCAGGGATGGAGGGTCGGGTCAGCCCCAGCATTTT.

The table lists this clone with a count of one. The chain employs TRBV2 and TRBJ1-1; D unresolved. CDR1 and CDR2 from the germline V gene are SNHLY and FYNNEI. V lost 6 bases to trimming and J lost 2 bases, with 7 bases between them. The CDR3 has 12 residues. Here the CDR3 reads CASSLLNTEAFF. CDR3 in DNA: TGTGCCAGCAGCCTTCTTAACACTGAAGCTTTCTTT.

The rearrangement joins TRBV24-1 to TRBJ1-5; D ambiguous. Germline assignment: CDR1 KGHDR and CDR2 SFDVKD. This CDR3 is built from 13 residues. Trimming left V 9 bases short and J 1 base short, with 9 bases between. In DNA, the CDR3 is TGTGCCACCTCCCTAGGAAGCAATCAGCCCCAGCATTTT. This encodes CATSLGSNQPQHF.

CDR3 region: CASSLVATRSRGLNEKLFF. CDR3 nucleotide sequence: TGTGCCAGCAGTTTGGTGGCAACCCGCTCGCGGGGCCTGAATGAAAAACTGTTTTTT. The gene calls are TRBV28 and TRBJ1-4; D perhaps matches TRBD1 (5 bases). In germline, CDR1 is MDHEN, CDR2 SYDVKM. V dropped 3 bases and J dropped 5 bases, with 25 bases sitting between them. The CDR3 extends over 19 amino acids.

CDR3 sequence (DNA): TGTGCCTGGAGTACAGACTATGGCTACACCTTC. It is translated as CAWSTDYGYTF. The chain employs TRBV30 and TRBJ1-2; D not certain. The CDR3 totals 11 residues. V was clipped by 2 bases and J by 3 bases, with 4 bases between them. Looked up from germline, CDR1 is GTSNPN and CDR2 is SVGIG (reference sequence).

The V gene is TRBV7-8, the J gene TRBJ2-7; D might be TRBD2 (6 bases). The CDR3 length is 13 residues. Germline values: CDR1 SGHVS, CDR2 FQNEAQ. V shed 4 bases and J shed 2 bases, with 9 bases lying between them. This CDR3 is CASSWGGTYEQYF. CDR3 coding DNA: TGTGCCAGCAGCTGGGGCGGGACCTACGAGCAGTACTTC.

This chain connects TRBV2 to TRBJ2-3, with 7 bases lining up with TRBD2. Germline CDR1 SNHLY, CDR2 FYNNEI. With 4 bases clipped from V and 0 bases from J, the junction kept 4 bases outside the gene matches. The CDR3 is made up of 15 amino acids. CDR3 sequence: CASSGGSGSTDTQYF. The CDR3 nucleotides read TGTGCCAGCAGTGGGGGTAGCGGGAGCACAGATACGCAGTATTTT. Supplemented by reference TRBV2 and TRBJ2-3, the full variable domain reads EPEVTQTPSHQVTQMGQEVILRCVPISNHLYFYWYRQILGQKVEFLVSFYNNEISEKSEIFDDQFSVERPDGSNFTLKIRSTKLEDSAMYFCASSGGSGSTDTQYFGPGTRLTVL.

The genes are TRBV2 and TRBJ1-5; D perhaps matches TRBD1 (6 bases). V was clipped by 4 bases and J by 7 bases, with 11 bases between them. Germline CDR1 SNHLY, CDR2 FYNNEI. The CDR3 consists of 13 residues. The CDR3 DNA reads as TGTGCCAGCAGTGTGGACAGATTACAGCCCCAGCATTTT. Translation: CASSVDRLQPQHF.

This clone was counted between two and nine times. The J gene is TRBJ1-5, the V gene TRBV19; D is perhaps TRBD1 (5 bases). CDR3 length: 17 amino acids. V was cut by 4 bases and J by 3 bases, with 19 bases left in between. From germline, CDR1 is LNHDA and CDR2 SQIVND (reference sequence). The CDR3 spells CASSTFFGGPFNQPQHF. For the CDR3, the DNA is TGTGCCAGTAGTACCTTCTTCGGGGGACCCTTCAATCAGCCCCAGCATTTT.

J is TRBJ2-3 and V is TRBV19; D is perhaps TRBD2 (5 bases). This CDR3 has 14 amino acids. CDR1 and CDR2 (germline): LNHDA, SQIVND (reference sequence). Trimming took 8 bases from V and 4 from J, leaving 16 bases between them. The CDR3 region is CASRFELASDTQYF. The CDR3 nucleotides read TGTGCCAGTCGATTTGAGCTAGCCTCAGATACGCAGTATTTT.

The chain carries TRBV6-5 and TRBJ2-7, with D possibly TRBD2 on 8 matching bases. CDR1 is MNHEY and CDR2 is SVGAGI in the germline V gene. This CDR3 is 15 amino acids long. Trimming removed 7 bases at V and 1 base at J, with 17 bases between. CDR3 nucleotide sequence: TGTGCCAGCACACGGGGGGGGACAGAGTCCTACGAGCAGTACTTC. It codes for CASTRGGTESYEQYF.

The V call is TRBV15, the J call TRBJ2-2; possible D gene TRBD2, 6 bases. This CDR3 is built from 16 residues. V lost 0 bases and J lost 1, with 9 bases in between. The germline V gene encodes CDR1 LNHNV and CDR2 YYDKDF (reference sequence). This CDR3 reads CATSREGGGNTGELFF. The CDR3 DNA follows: TGTGCCACCAGCAGAGAGGGGGGAGGGAACACCGGGGAGCTGTTTTTT.

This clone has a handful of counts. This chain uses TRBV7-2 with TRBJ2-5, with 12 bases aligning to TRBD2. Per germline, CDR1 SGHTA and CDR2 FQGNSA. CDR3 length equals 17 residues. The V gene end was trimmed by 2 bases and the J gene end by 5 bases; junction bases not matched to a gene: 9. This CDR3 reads CASSLRASGGARETQYF. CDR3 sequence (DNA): TGTGCCAGCAGCTTAAGGGCTAGCGGGGGGGCGAGGGAGACCCAGTACTTC.

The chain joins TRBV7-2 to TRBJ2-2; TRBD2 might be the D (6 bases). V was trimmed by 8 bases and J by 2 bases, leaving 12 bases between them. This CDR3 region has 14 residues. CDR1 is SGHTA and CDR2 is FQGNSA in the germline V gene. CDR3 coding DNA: TGTGCCAGCGAGGGGAGGAGTAACACCGGGGAGCTGTTTTTT. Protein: CASEGRSNTGELFF.

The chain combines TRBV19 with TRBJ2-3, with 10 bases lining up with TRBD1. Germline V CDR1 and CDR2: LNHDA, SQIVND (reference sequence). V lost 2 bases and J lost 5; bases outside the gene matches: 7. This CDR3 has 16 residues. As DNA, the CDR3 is TGTGCCAGTAGTATATCGGGGACAGGGGTTGTAGATACGCAGTATTTT. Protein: CASSISGTGVVDTQYF.

CDR3 amino acids: CSVPTSGGPDTQYF. As DNA, the CDR3 is TGCAGCGTTCCTACTAGCGGGGGCCCAGATACGCAGTATTTT. The chain joins TRBV29-1 to TRBJ2-3; TRBD2 matches at 11 bases. J lost 4 bases, V lost 5 bases, and 5 bases had no gene match. Germline CDR1 and CDR2: SQVTM and ANQGSEA. This CDR3 comprises 14 residues.

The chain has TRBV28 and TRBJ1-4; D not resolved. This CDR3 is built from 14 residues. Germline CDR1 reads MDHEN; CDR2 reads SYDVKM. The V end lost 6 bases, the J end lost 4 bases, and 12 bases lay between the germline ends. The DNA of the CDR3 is TGTGCCAGCAGCGGTCAGGAGGGTAATGAAAAACTGTTTTTT. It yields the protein CASSGQEGNEKLFF.